This T cell receptor beta chain was identified in a study of T cell responses to AZD1222 COVID-19 vaccine. Study-wide points: White British ancestry dominated among donors, who included more females, and clonal diversity was possibly underestimated.

As regards this clone: What it binds is not known.

Profiled with immunoSEQ multiplex PCR; TCRdb holds only in-frame clones, not every one. The data contain about 150,000 clones, about 90% of them singletons. V shed 6 bases and J shed 2 bases, with 9 bases lying between them. CDR1 and CDR2 from the germline V gene are MRHNA and SNTAGT. The CDR3 spans 13 residues. The sequence came from an adult in good health. J is TRBJ2-3 and V is TRBV6-4; D gene unclear. Sequenced here: peripheral blood, sampled on day 0 of AZD1222 vaccination. CDR3 amino acids: CASSTQYTDTQYF. The CDR3 DNA reads TGTGCCAGCAGCACACAATACACAGATACGCAGTATTTT.